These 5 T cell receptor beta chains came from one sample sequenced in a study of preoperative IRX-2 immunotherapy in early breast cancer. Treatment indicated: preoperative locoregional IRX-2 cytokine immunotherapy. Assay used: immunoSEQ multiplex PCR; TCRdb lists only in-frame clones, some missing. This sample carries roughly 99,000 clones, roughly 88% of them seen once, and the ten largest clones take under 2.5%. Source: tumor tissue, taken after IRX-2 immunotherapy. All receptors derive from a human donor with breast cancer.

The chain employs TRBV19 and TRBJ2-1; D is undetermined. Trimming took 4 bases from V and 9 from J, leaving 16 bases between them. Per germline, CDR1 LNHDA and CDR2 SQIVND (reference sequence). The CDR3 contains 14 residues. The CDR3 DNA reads TGTGCCAGTAGTAGCTCCGGATTGATGGGTGAGCAGTTCTTC. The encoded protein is CASSSSGLMGEQFF.

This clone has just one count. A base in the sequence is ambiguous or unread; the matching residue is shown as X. The CDR3 DNA sequence: TGTGCCAGCAGTGRTCGGACAGTTAACGATGAAAAACTGTTTTTT. Its protein is CASSXRTVNDEKLFF. The rearrangement joins TRBV28 to TRBJ1-4; a possible D gene is TRBD1 (6 bases). The germline V and J ends were trimmed by 5 bases and 6 bases, with 16 bases remaining between them. The CDR3 has 15 residues. CDR1 and CDR2 from the germline V gene are MDHEN and SYDVKM.

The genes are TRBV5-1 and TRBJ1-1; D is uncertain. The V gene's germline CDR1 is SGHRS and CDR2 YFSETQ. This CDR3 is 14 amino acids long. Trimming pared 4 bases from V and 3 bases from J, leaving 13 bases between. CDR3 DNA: TGCGCCAGCAGCCTTAGAGGGCCCTACACTGAAGCTTTCTTT. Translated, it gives CASSLRGPYTEAFF.

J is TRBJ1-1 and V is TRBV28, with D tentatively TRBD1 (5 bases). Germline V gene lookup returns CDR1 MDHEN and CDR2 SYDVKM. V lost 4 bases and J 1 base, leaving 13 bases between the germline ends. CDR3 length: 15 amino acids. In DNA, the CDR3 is TGTGCCAGCAGTTCCCCGGGACGATGGAACACTGAAGCTTTCTTT. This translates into CASSSPGRWNTEAFF.

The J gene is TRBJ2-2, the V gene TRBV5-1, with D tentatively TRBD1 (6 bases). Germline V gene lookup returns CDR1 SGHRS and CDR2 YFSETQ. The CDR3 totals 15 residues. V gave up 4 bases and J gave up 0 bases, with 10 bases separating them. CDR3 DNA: TGCGCCAGCAGCGTCCAGGGGTCGAACACCGGGGAGCTGTTTTTT. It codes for CASSVQGSNTGELFF. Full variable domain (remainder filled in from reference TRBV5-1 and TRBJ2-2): KAGVTQTPRYLIKTRGQQVTLSCSPISGHRSVSWYQQTPGQGLQFLFEYFSETQRNKGNFPGRFSGRQFSNSRSEMNVSTLELGDSALYLCASSVQGSNTGELFFGEGSRLTVL.